This entry concerns a single T cell receptor beta chain. Germline values: CDR1 SGHTA, CDR2 FQGTGA. Germline trimming cut 5 bases from V and 4 bases from J; bases unmatched to any gene: 8. CDR3 length: 15 amino acids. The source of the sample is a study of T cells after yellow fever vaccination. TCRdb fed the 5' RACE reads into MiXCR, producing one record per CDR3 protein. The sample has under 550,000 distinct CDR3 sequences, 21% seen once; the top ten hold less than 20%. The genes are TRBV7-3 and TRBJ2-1, with 7 bases that match TRBD1. The material sequenced was PBMCs, taken around 3 weeks after the first yellow fever vaccination. The TCR sequence derives from a man between 18 and 35 years old who received the YFV17D yellow fever vaccine. CDR3 bases: TGTGCCAGCAGCCTCGCCGGGACAGATTACAATGAGCAGTTCTTC. Its protein is CASSLAGTDYNEQFF.